Below, 2 T cell receptor beta chains from the same sample are listed, as sequenced in a study of blood T cells in healthy people across ages. Primed by a sample-barcoded 5' primer and a J-beta primer mix, a second PCR proceeded for roughly 7 to 11 cycles. Using its own MiXCR run on the 5' RACE reads, TCRdb lists one record per CDR3 protein. The table records over 750,000 distinct CDR3 sequences, 20% to 25% of them present only once. These data were likewise used in another study, on T cells of mothers and their children.

Material: blood. The receptors derive from a boy younger than 18 in good health.

This clonotype was found a few times. The genes are TRBV6-2 or TRBV6-3 and TRBJ2-7; D remains unclear. Germline V gene sequence: CDR1 MNHEY, CDR2 SVGEGT. The V end lost 4 bases, the J end lost 0 bases, and 13 bases lay between the germline ends. The CDR3 sequence is 15 residues long. This CDR3 is CASSFKEYRSYEQYF. As DNA, the CDR3 is TGTGCCAGCAGTTTTAAGGAATACCGCTCCTACGAGCAGTACTTC.

This chain uses TRBV6-2 or TRBV6-3 with TRBJ2-7; D not resolved. The CDR3 runs 13 residues. CDR1 and CDR2 from the germline V gene are MNHEY and SVGEGT. Trimming left V 6 bases short and J 2 bases short, with 11 bases between. The CDR3 here is CASRPDGAYEQYF. In nucleotides, the CDR3 is TGTGCCAGCAGACCGGACGGAGCCTACGAGCAGTACTTC.